Many counts were recorded for the clone carrying this T cell receptor (beta chain). Its antigen is unidentified. The data were taken from a study of T cells in Graves' hyperthyroidism and ophthalmopathy. The CDR3 regions of TCR beta were amplified from RNA transcripts. RT-PCR in the first round (using the HTBI primer set) targeted the TCR CDR3. TCRdb independently ran MiXCR on the multiplex PCR reads; one entry per CDR3 protein. The data show 250,000 to 300,000 distinct CDR3 sequences, about 13% seen once. For Graves' hyperthyroidism to be stable, ophthalmopathy could not progress within 18 months. The CDR3 spans 14 residues. Trimming cost V 5 bases and J 4 bases, with 12 bases left between them. The germline CDR1 and CDR2 sequences are SGHAT and FQNNGV. Whole-study findings and limits: Blood also showed most of the thyroid clonotypes that were expanded above 0.001. Before onset, by a median of around six months, the model predicted ophthalmopathy.

Sequencing was done on a sample of blood. This sequence was found in a woman aged 40 to 50 with Graves' hyperthyroidism. The chain couples TRBV11-2 to TRBJ2-1; D not resolved. In DNA form, the CDR3 reads TGTGCCAGCAGCCCTAGGACCGTTTACAATGAGCAGTTCTTC. Translation gives CASSPRTVYNEQFF.